This T cell receptor beta chain appears in the sequencing data of a study of blood T cell repertoires in COVID-19. This CDR3 has 14 amino acids. Germline lookup yields CDR1 LNHDA and CDR2 SQIVND (reference sequence). With 4 bases clipped from V and 9 bases from J, the junction kept 6 bases outside the gene matches. The repertoire was sequenced with immunoSEQ multiplex PCR; TCRdb's copy has only in-frame clones and lacks some. The data hold about 200,000 clones, with approximately 84% observed a single time. This receptor was taken from a woman between 45 and 60 years old with active or convalescent COVID-19. The gene calls are TRBV19 and TRBJ1-6, with TRBD1 identical over 7 bases. The sequencing sample was made of peripheral blood. The chain's CDR3 is CASSTRTGSSPLHF. The CDR3 DNA follows: TGTGCCAGTAGTACTCGGACAGGCAGTTCACCCCTCCACTTT.